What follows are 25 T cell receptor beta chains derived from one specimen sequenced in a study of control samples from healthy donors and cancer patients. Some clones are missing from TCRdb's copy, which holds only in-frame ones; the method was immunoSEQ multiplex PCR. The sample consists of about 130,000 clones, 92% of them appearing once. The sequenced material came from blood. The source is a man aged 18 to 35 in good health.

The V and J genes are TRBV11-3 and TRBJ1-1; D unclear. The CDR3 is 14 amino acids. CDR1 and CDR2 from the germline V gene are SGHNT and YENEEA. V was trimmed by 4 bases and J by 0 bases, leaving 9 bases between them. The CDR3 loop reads CASSSDGVNTEAFF. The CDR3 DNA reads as TGTGCCAGCAGCTCGGACGGAGTGAACACTGAAGCTTTCTTT.

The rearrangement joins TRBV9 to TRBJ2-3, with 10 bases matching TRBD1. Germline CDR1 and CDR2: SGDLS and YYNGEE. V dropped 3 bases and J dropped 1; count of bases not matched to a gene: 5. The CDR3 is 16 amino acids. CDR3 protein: CASSATGTGGTDTQYF. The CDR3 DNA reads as TGTGCCAGCAGCGCAACCGGGACAGGGGGCACAGATACGCAGTATTTT.

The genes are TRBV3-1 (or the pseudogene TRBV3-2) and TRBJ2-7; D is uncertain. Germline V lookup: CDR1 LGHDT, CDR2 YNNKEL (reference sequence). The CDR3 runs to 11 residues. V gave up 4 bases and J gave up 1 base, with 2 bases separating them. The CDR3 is CASSLSYEQYF. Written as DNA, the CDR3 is TGTGCCAGCAGCCTGTCCTACGAGCAGTACTTC.

CDR3 DNA sequence: TGTGCCAGCAGAACTAGCACAGATACGCAGTATTTT. Translating gives CASRTSTDTQYF. This chain connects TRBV2 to TRBJ2-3; D unresolved. Trimming cost V 6 bases and J 0 bases, with 4 bases left between them. CDR1 and CDR2 (germline): SNHLY, FYNNEI. The CDR3 runs 12 residues.

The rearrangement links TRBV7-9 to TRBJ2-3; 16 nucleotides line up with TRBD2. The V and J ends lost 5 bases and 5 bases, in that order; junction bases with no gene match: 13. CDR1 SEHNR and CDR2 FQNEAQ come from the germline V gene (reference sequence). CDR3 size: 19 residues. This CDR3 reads CASSAHRGLAGGPRDTQYF. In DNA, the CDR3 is TGTGCCAGCAGCGCCCACCGGGGACTAGCGGGGGGGCCGAGAGATACGCAGTATTTT.

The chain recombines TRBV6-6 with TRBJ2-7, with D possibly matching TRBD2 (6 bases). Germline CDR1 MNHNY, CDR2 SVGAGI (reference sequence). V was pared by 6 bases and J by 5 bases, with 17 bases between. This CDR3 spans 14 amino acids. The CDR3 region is CASRSPGGSHEQYF. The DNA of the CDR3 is TGTGCCAGCAGGAGTCCCGGGGGTTCACACGAGCAGTACTTC.

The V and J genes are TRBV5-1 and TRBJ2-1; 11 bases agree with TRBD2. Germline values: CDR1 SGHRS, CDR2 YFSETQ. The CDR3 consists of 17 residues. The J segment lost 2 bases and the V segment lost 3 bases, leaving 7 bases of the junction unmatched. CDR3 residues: CASSSLGLAGPYNEQFF. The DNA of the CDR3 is TGCGCCAGCAGCTCCTTAGGACTAGCGGGCCCCTACAATGAGCAGTTCTTC.

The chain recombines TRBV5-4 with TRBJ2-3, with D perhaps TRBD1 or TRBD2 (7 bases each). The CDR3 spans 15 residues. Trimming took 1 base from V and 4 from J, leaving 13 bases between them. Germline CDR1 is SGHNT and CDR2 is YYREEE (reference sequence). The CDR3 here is CASSLSGGVPDTQYF. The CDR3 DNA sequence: TGTGCCAGCAGCTTGTCAGGGGGGGTCCCAGATACGCAGTATTTT.

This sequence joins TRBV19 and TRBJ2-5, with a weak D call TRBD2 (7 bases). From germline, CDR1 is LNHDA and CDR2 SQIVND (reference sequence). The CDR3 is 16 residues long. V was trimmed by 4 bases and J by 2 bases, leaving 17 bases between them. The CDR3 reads CASSKRGGGGQETQYF. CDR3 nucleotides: TGTGCCAGTAGTAAAAGAGGCGGGGGCGGACAAGAGACCCAGTACTTC.

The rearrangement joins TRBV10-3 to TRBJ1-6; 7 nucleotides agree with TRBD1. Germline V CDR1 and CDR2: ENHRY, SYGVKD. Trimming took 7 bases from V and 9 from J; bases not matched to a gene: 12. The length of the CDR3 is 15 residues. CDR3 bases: TGTGCCATCAAGGTCCGGACAGGTGTGGGTTCACCCCTCCACTTT. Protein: CAIKVRTGVGSPLHF.

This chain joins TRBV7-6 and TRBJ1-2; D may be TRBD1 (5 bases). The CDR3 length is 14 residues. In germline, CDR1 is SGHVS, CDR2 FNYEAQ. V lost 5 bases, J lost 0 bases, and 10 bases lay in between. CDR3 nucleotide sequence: TGTGCCAGCAGCCCGCGACAGCCTAACTATGGCTACACCTTC. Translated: CASSPRQPNYGYTF.

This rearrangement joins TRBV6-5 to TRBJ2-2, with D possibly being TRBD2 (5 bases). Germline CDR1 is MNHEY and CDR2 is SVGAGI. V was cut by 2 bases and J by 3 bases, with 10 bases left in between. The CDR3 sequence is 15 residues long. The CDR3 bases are TGTGCCAGCAGTTACGCTAGGGAGCACACCGGGGAGCTGTTTTTT. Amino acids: CASSYAREHTGELFF.

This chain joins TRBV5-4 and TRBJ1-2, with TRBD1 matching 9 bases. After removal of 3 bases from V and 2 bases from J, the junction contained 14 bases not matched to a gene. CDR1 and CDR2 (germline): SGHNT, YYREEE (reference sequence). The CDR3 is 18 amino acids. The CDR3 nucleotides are TGTGCCAGCAGCTCAGAGTCCGACAGGGGGAAGTGGAACTATGGCTACACCTTC. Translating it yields CASSSESDRGKWNYGYTF.

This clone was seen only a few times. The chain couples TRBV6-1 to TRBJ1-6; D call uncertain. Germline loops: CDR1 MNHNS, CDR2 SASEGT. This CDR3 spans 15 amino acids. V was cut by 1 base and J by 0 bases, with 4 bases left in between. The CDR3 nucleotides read TGTGCCAGCAGTGAAGTGAGCTCCTATAATTCACCCCTCCACTTT. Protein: CASSEVSSYNSPLHF.

DNA for the CDR3: TGTGCCAGCAGCGGTGGGACCAATGAGCAGTTCTTC. Its translation: CASSGGTNEQFF. The chain combines TRBV9 with TRBJ2-1; either TRBD1 or TRBD2 may fit D (5 bases each). The CDR3 is 12 residues long. Trimming stripped 3 bases from V and 6 bases from J, with 7 bases between. Germline CDR1 and CDR2: SGDLS and YYNGEE. The full variable domain, completed using reference TRBV9 and TRBJ2-1, is DSGVTQTPKHLITATGQRVTLRCSPRSGDLSVYWYQQSLDQGLQFLIQYYNGEERAKGNILERFSAQQFPDLHSELNLSSLELGDSALYFCASSGGTNEQFFGPGTRLTVL.

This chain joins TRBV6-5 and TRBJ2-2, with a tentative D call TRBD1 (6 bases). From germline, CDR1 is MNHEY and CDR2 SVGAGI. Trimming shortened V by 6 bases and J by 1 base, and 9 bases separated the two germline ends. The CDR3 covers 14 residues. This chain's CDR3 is CASRPDRNTGELFF. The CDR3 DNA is TGTGCCAGCAGGCCGGACAGGAACACCGGGGAGCTGTTTTTT.

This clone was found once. CDR3 coding DNA: TGTGCCAGCACCCCGGGACAGGGAAAAGCTTTCTTT. The encoded protein is CASTPGQGKAFF. This chain uses TRBV12-3 or TRBV12-4 with TRBJ1-1, with 9 bases fitting TRBD1. V was clipped by 7 bases and J by 9 bases; unmatched bases: 6. The CDR3 has 12 residues.

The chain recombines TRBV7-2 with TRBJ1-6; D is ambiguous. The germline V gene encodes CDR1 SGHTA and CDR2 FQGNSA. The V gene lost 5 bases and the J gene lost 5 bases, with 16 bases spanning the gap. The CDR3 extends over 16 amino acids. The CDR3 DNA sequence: TGTGCCAGCAGCCTCGGGGTGAGGTACCATAATTCACCCCTCCACTTT. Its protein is CASSLGVRYHNSPLHF.

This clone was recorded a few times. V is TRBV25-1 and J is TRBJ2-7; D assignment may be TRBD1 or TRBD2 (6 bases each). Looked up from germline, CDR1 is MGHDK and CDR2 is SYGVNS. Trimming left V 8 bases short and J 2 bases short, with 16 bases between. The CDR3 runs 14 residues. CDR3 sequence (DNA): TGTGCCAGCCAGAGGTCCGGGGGCCCCTACGAGCAGTACTTC. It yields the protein CASQRSGGPYEQYF.

CDR3 sequence (DNA): TGTGCCAGCGGACAGGGGGGGAAGAATGGCTACACCTTC. It codes for CASGQGGKNGYTF. The genes are TRBV2 and TRBJ1-2; 10 bases agree with TRBD1. With 8 bases clipped from V and 6 bases from J, the junction kept 6 bases outside the gene matches. Per germline, CDR1 SNHLY and CDR2 FYNNEI. The CDR3 has 13 amino acids.

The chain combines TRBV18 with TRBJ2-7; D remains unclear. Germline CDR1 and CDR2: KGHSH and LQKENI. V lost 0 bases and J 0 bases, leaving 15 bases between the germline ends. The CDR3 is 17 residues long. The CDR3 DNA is TGTGCCAGCTCACCACCGCGTGTTTTAGTTAGCTCCTACGAGCAGTACTTC. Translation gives CASSPPRVLVSSYEQYF.

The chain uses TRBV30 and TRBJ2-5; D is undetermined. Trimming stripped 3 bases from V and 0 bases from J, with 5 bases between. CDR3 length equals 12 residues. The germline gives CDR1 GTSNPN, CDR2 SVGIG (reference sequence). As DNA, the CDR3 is TGTGCCTGGAGCGCATACCAAGAGACCCAGTACTTC. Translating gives CAWSAYQETQYF.

CDR3 bases: TGTGCCAGCAGTTTAAGTCACGGAGGGAACACTGAAGCTTTCTTT. Residues: CASSLSHGGNTEAFF. The chain couples TRBV27 to TRBJ1-1; D remains unclear. The V end was cut by 2 bases, the J end by 1 base, with 11 bases between. Germline CDR1 and CDR2: MNHEY and SMNVEV (reference sequence). The CDR3 runs to 15 residues.

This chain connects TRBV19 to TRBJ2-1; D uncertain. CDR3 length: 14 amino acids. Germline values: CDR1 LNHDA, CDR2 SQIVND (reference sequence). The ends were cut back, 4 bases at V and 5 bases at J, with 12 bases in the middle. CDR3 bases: TGTGCCAGTAGTAGGGAAAATCTAAACAATGAGCAGTTCTTC. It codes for CASSRENLNNEQFF. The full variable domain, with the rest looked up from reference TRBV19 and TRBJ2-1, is DGGITQSPKYLFRKEGQNVTLSCEQNLNHDAMYWYRQDPGQGLRLIYYSQIVNDFQKGDIAEGYSVSREKKESFPLTVTSAQKNPTAFYLCASSRENLNNEQFFGPGTRLTVL.

The CDR3 bases are TGTGCCAGCAGCTTCATCACGACTGGCTCCTACGAGCAGTACTTC. This gives the protein CASSFITTGSYEQYF. This rearrangement joins TRBV5-4 to TRBJ2-7; D not resolved. The germline gives CDR1 SGHNT, CDR2 YYREEE (reference sequence). The CDR3 loop spans 15 amino acids. The V gene lost 2 bases and the J gene lost 0 bases, with 12 bases spanning the gap.